The present entry profiles one TCR beta chain with its context. The data were taken from a study of cytotoxic CD8 clonotypes in ibrutinib-treated CLL. Trimming took 0 bases from V and 5 from J, leaving 14 bases between them. In germline, CDR1 is LNHNV, CDR2 YYDKDF (reference sequence). This CDR3 comprises 16 residues. The protocol was immunoSEQ multiplex PCR, while the TCRdb copy is restricted to in-frame clones and leaves out a portion. The sample records over 150,000 clones, more than 75% being singletons. The TCR sequence derives from a human donor with chronic lymphocytic leukemia. This material consisted of PBMCs, taken after 12 months of ibrutinib treatment. The chain joins TRBV15 to TRBJ1-5; possibly TRBD1 for D (6 bases). CDR3 sequence: CATSRDRGRGYQPQHF. The CDR3 DNA reads TGTGCCACCAGCAGAGATCGCGGCAGGGGCTATCAGCCCCAGCATTTT.